The entry below describes one TCR beta chain. Its antigen is currently unknown. This entry belongs to a study of T cells after yellow fever vaccination. Study information: Fractions of limited cellularity were prepared by means of SMART-Seq v4 Ultra Low Input. General observations from the study: Boosting was followed by the reappearance of most primary-vaccination clones (about 96% CD4, around 91% CD8).

Template switching with 5'RACE generated the TCR cDNA and added a universal primer site and UMIs. One entry per CDR3 protein, called by TCRdb with MiXCR from the 5' RACE reads. The repertoire holds 300,000 to 400,000 distinct CDR3 sequences, with under 15% as singletons. This receptor was identified in a man younger than 35 who received the YFV17D yellow fever vaccine. The material was CD4+ T cells sorted from PBMCs, obtained 15 days after the yellow fever booster vaccination.

The CDR3 coding sequence is TGTGCCAGCAGCTCCCGAGGAGTCACGGAAGCTTTCTTT. It codes for CASSSRGVTEAFF. This rearrangement joins TRBV7-3 to TRBJ1-1; no firm D call. The CDR3 has 13 residues. Trimming cost V 4 bases and J 8 bases, with 14 bases left between them. CDR1 SGHTA and CDR2 FQGTGA come from the germline V gene.